These 7 T cell receptor beta chains share one sample of origin, sequenced in a study of blood T cells in healthy people across ages. A sample-barcoded 5' primer and a J-beta primer mix were used in a second PCR of roughly 7 to 12 cycles. TCRdb re-derived calls from the 5' RACE reads in MiXCR, one entry per CDR3 protein. The table has roughly 700,000 distinct CDR3 sequences, more than 40% seen once. What was sequenced was blood. These receptors were collected from a woman aged 60 to 75 in good health.

This rearrangement joins TRBV27 to TRBJ1-6; TRBD1 agrees at 9 bases. J lost 1 base, V lost 3 bases, and 1 base had no gene match. This CDR3 is built from 16 residues. Germline lookup yields CDR1 MNHEY and CDR2 SMNVEV (reference sequence). CDR3 DNA sequence: TGTGCCAGCAGTTTGGGACAGGGTTCCTATAATTCACCCCTCCACTTT. Its translation is CASSLGQGSYNSPLHF.

V and J are TRBV27 and TRBJ2-7; TRBD1 aligns across 7 bases. Per germline, CDR1 MNHEY and CDR2 SMNVEV (reference sequence). Losses at the gene ends were 4 bases for V and 2 bases for J; bases not matched to a gene: 11. CDR3 length equals 16 residues. CDR3 nucleotide sequence: TGTGCCAGCAGTTCTTCCCTCGGGACAGCTACCTACGAGCAGTACTTC. Translation gives CASSSSLGTATYEQYF.

Only a few counts were recorded for this clonotype. The chain joins TRBV6-6 to TRBJ2-7; D may correspond to TRBD1 or TRBD2 (5 bases each). The CDR3 covers 13 residues. Trimming pared 6 bases from V and 2 bases from J, leaving 11 bases between. Germline CDR1 and CDR2: MNHNY and SVGAGI (reference sequence). In DNA form, the CDR3 reads TGTGCCAGCAGACCAGGGAGTACCTACGAGCAGTACTTC. Translation: CASRPGSTYEQYF.

The V call is TRBV28, the J call TRBJ2-1, with TRBD2 identical over 8 bases. This CDR3 is 16 amino acids long. The germline CDR1 and CDR2 sequences are MDHEN and SYDVKM. V lost 7 bases and J lost 10; bases outside the gene matches: 18. CDR3: CASILWGGAGAREQFF. The CDR3 DNA sequence: TGTGCCAGCATCTTATGGGGAGGAGCGGGAGCTAGAGAGCAGTTCTTC.

This clonotype was recorded a few times. The chain recombines TRBV7-3 with TRBJ2-3, with TRBD2 matching 7 bases. V gave up 0 bases and J gave up 5 bases; unmatched junction bases: 2. Germline CDR1 reads SGHTA; CDR2 reads FQGTGA. This CDR3 contains 14 residues. Here the CDR3 DNA reads TGTGCCAGCAGCTTAACGGGAGGGGTAGATACGCAGTATTTT. Its protein product is CASSLTGGVDTQYF. The variable domain in full, with the rest retrieved from reference TRBV7-3 and TRBJ2-3, is GAGVSQTPSNKVTEKGKYVELRCDPISGHTALYWYRQSLGQGPEFLIYFQGTGAADDSGLPNDRFFAVRPEGSVSTLKIQRTERGDSAVYLCASSLTGGVDTQYFGPGTRLTVL.

In DNA form, the CDR3 reads TGCAGTGCTAGCCTCCGTGGAGGCAACTATGGCTACACCTTC. It specifies CSASLRGGNYGYTF. This sequence joins TRBV20-1 and TRBJ1-2; no firm D call. V lost 3 bases and J lost 2, with 13 bases in between. Germline V lookup: CDR1 DFQATT, CDR2 SNEGSKA (reference sequence). The CDR3 consists of 14 residues.

The chain is built from TRBV5-1 and TRBJ2-6, with D tentatively TRBD1 (5 bases). The V gene lost 7 bases and the J gene lost 2 bases, with 10 bases spanning the gap. This CDR3 spans 14 amino acids. CDR1 and CDR2 (germline): SGHRS, YFSETQ. The CDR3 DNA is TGCGCCAGCGAAACAGGACCTGGGGCCAACGTCCTGACTTTC. Its translation: CASETGPGANVLTF.